These T cell receptor beta chains were read from a single sample in a study of regulatory T cells in long-lasting Graves disease. From the multiplex PCR reads, TCRdb called clonotypes with MiXCR, one entry per CDR3 protein. The table shows around 500,000 distinct CDR3 sequences, with around an eighth occurring only once. A further study also used this sample, focusing on T cells in Graves' hyperthyroidism and ophthalmopathy.

The sequenced sample was peripheral blood mononuclear cells (PBMCs), obtained at new diagnosis, from a patient treated with antithyroid drugs. These receptor sequences come from a man in his thirties or forties with Graves disease. The CDR3 runs from the conserved cysteine through the conserved F or W. The D gene is left open where the match is weak. A clone size is listed for some rows: how often the clone was seen (once, few, many), or a class if it is expanded.

j_call,v_call,d_call,clone_size,cdr3_nt,cdr3_aa
TRBJ2-7,TRBV6-5,TRBD1,many,TGTGCCAGCAGTTACACCGGGACAGGGGCCTACGAGCAGTACTTC,CASSYTGTGAYEQYF
TRBJ2-1,TRBV20-1,NA,many,TGCAGTGCCAGGGCGGCGGGTCTACGCAATGAGCAGTTCTTC,CSARAAGLRNEQFF
TRBJ2-4,TRBV6-2/TRBV6-3,NA,NA,TGTGCCAGCAGTAACAGGGATAACATTCAGTACTTC,CASSNRDNIQYF
TRBJ2-6,TRBV5-1,NA,NA,TGCGCCAGCAGCTTGGGCGGATCCTCTGGGGCCAACGTCCTGTCTTTC,CASSLGGSSGANVLSF
TRBJ2-7,TRBV7-9,TRBD1,many,TGTGCCAGCAGTCAGGGACAGGTACACACCTACGAGCAGTACTTC,CASSQGQVHTYEQYF
TRBJ1-1,TRBV7-8,NA,many,TGTGCCAGCAGCTACGGGGCCAACACTGAAGCTTTCTTT,CASSYGANTEAFF
TRBJ2-4,TRBV7-9,NA,NA,TGTGCCAGCAGCTTAGATGGAGCGCTTAACATTCAGTACTTC,CASSLDGALNIQYF
TRBJ1-2,TRBV3-1,NA,few,TGTGCCAGCAGCCCGACAGTTCGAGACTATGGCCACACCTTC,CASSPTVRDYGHTF
TRBJ2-7,TRBV29-1,TRBD2,many,TGCAGCGTAGTGGTGAGGACTAGCGTAAGCGAGCAGTACTTC,CSVVVRTSVSEQYF
TRBJ2-1,TRBV20-1,TRBD1,many,TGCAGTGCCCCCCCCCCAATTCCGGGACAGGGCTACAATGAGCAGTTCTTC,CSAPPPIPGQGYNEQFF
TRBJ2-3,TRBV20-1,NA,once,TGCAGTGCTAGCAATCGCAACACAGATACGCAGTATTTT,CSASNRNTDTQYF
TRBJ2-5,TRBV27,NA,NA,TGTGCCAGCAGTCGGGACCCACGAGGGGACCAGTACTTC,CASSRDPRGDQYF
TRBJ1-6,TRBV12-3/TRBV12-4,NA,many,TGTGCCAGCAGACTTAGGGACGGGTACAATTCACCCCTCCACTTT,CASRLRDGYNSPLHF